This section outlines one T cell receptor (beta chain) sequence together with its context. The sample is drawn from a study of blood T cells in healthy people across ages. The CDR3 consists of 15 residues. V lost 2 bases and J lost 2; bases outside the gene matches: 2. From germline, CDR1 is MGHDK and CDR2 SYGVNS. Next came a second PCR, run for about 6 to 11 cycles, which used a sample-barcoded 5' primer along with a J-beta primer mix. MiXCR, run by TCRdb on the 5' RACE reads, gives a single entry per CDR3 protein. This sample has some 900,000 distinct CDR3 sequences; under 50% occur once, and the top ten carry around 15%.

The chain is built from TRBV25-1 and TRBJ1-4; 7 bases map to TRBD1. The sample comprised blood. The clonotype comes from a man between 25 and 39 years old in good health. The CDR3, as DNA: TGTGCCAGCAGTGAAGACAGGGTGACTAATGAAAAACTGTTTTTT. Amino acid sequence: CASSEDRVTNEKLFF.